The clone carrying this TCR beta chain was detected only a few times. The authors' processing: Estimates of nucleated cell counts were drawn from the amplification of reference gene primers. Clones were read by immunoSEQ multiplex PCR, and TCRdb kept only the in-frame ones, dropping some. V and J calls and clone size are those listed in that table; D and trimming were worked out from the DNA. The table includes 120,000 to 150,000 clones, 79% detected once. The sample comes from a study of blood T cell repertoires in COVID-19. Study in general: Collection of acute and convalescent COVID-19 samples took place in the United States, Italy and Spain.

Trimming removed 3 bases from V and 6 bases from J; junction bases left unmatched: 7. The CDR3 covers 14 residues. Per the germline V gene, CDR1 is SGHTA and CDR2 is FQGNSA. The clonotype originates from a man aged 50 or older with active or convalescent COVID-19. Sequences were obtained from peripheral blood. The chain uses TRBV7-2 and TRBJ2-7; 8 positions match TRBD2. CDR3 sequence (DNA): TGTGCCAGCAGCTTTTTTTCCGCGGGGGGCGAGCAGTACTTC. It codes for CASSFFSAGGEQYF.